The rows below give T cell receptor beta chains drawn from one sample of a study of blood T cells in healthy people across ages. In TCRdb, the 5' RACE reads were re-called with MiXCR into one record per CDR3 protein. The sample lists approximately 1.5 million distinct CDR3 sequences; approximately 39% were seen once. Material: blood. Every receptor here comes from a woman aged 18-29 years in good health. Each CDR3 is given with its conserved first and last residue. The order of the fields is clone size, D gene, V gene, J gene, CDR3 DNA, CDR3 protein. D genes are given only for firm matches. Some rows have no size entry. The others give once, few or many, or a class for an expanded clone.

.	.	TRBV5-8	TRBJ2-3	TGTGCCAGCAGACCCCGCGGTCAAGATACGCAGTATTTT	CASRPRGQDTQYF
.	.	TRBV7-7	TRBJ2-2	TGTGCTAGCAGCTTATCTCTGGGGGATGCGAACACCGGGGAGCTGTTTTTT	CASSLSLGDANTGELFF
.	.	TRBV20-1	TRBJ2-7	TGCAGTGCCGCGCGGAATGAGCAGTACTTC	CSAARNEQYF
.	TRBD2	TRBV20-1	TRBJ2-3	TGCAGTGCTAGGGTAGCGGGAGATGCCCGGGGCACAGATACGCAGTATTTT	CSARVAGDARGTDTQYF
many	TRBD1	TRBV6-5	TRBJ1-5	TGTGCCAGCAGACCTCAGGGGGCTAATCAGCCCCAGCATTTT	CASRPQGANQPQHF
.	TRBD2	TRBV5-1	TRBJ2-1	TGCGCCAGCAGCTTGGGGGGAGGGCGGGGTTTCAATGAGCAGTTCTTC	CASSLGGGRGFNEQFF
once	.	TRBV27	TRBJ2-1	TGTGCCAACAGTTTATCTAACAATGAGCAGTTCTTC	CANSLSNNEQFF
.	TRBD2	TRBV6-4	TRBJ2-1	TGTGCCAGCAGTGACTCCCGGCTAGCGGGAGTGAATGAGCAGTTCTTC	CASSDSRLAGVNEQFF
few	.	TRBV19	TRBJ1-5	TGTGCCATAAGTCAGATGGCAGGTCAGCCCCAGCATTTT	CAISQMAGQPQHF
few	TRBD1	TRBV15	TRBJ1-4	TGTGCCACCAGGGGGACCGGGACAGGGAATGAAAAACTGTTTTTT	CATRGTGTGNEKLFF
.	.	TRBV27	TRBJ2-7	TGTGCCAGCAGTATATCCCTAGCTCGCGCTAGCTCCTACGAGCAGTACTTC	CASSISLARASSYEQYF
few	TRBD1	TRBV6-1	TRBJ1-2	TGTGCCAGCAGTACGACCCCGGACAGGGTCCAGGGCTACACCTTC	CASSTTPDRVQGYTF
.	TRBD1	TRBV5-1	TRBJ2-2	TGCGCCAGCAGCTTGTTCACAGGGGGCACCGGGGAGCTGTTTTTT	CASSLFTGGTGELFF
few	.	TRBV21-1	TRBJ2-1	TGTGCCAGCAGCCGGGAGTCCTTTCCGTTCTTC	CASSRESFPFF
.	.	TRBV27	TRBJ2-3	TGTGCCAGCAGTTTAACAGTACCCACAGATACGCAGTATTTT	CASSLTVPTDTQYF
.	.	TRBV29-1	TRBJ1-3	TGCAGCGTTGAAGGACCGTTGTCTGGAAACACCATATATTTT	CSVEGPLSGNTIYF
few	.	TRBV5-6	TRBJ1-2	TGTGCCAGCAGCCAGCCATCCGGGGGCTATATCTATGGCTACACCTTC	CASSQPSGGYIYGYTF
.	.	TRBV2	TRBJ2-3	TGTGCCAGCAGTGGTGACCTCCGCGAATTTACAGATACGCAGTATTTT	CASSGDLREFTDTQYF
.	TRBD1	TRBV7-2	TRBJ1-6	TGTGCCAGCAGCCCGACAGGGTCTTTATCACCCCTCCACTTT	CASSPTGSLSPLHF
.	.	TRBV2	TRBJ1-1	TGTGCCAGCAGTGAACAACAGGGAACTGAAGCTTTCTTT	CASSEQQGTEAFF
few	.	TRBV18	TRBJ1-2	TGTGCCAGCTCCCCGGAGCCGGGAAACTATGGCTACACCTTC	CASSPEPGNYGYTF
.	TRBD2	TRBV12-3/TRBV12-4	TRBJ2-2	TGTGCCAGCAGACTTAGCGGGGCCGGTCCCGGGGAGCTGTTTTTT	CASRLSGAGPGELFF
few	.	TRBV29-1	TRBJ2-3	TGCAGCGTTGATGGGACCCTCACAGATACGCAGTATTTT	CSVDGTLTDTQYF
.	TRBD2	TRBV20-1	TRBJ2-3	TGCAGTGCTGTAGCGGGACCTAGCACAGATACGCAGTATTTT	CSAVAGPSTDTQYF
.	.	TRBV5-1	TRBJ1-1	TGCGCCAGCAGCGTTGATGGAGCTAACACTGAAGCTTTCTTT	CASSVDGANTEAFF
.	.	TRBV5-8	TRBJ2-1	TGTGCCAGCAGCTATACCTCACAGCTCGAGGGCCATGAGCAGTTCTTC	CASSYTSQLEGHEQFF
.	.	TRBV6-5	TRBJ2-7	TGTGCCAGCAGTTACTCCCGGAAGAGGGAGCATGAGCAGTACTTC	CASSYSRKREHEQYF
.	.	TRBV12-3/TRBV12-4	TRBJ2-1	TGTGCCAGCAGGAGGGGTTACAATGAGCAGTTCTTC	CASRRGYNEQFF
.	.	TRBV20-1	TRBJ2-1	TGCAGTGCTAACGTCTACAATGAGCAGTTCTTC	CSANVYNEQFF
.	.	TRBV5-4	TRBJ2-5	TGTGCCAGCAGCCCCCGGGGGCCAGGGAAGACCCAGTACTTC	CASSPRGPGKTQYF
few	.	TRBV6-1	TRBJ2-7	TGTGCCAGCAGTGATAACAGACCCTACGAGCAGTACTTC	CASSDNRPYEQYF
.	.	TRBV2	TRBJ2-7	TGTGCCAGCAGTGAGGGTTTAGACTACGAGCAGTACTTC	CASSEGLDYEQYF
once	.	TRBV5-1	TRBJ1-1	TGCGCCAGCACGGGGAGTTCAGCGAACACTGAAGCTTTCTTT	CASTGSSANTEAFF
few	.	TRBV2	TRBJ2-1	TGTGCCAGCGTCACAGGGCCCGGGGAGCAGTTCTTC	CASVTGPGEQFF
few	.	TRBV25-1	TRBJ1-2	TGTGCCAGCAGCTTAGCAGGGCGGGAAGAGGGCTACACCTTC	CASSLAGREEGYTF
.	TRBD1	TRBV7-2	TRBJ2-5	TGTGCCAGCAGGGGACAGGGGGCTTTTCTGAGTGCCCAGTACTTC	CASRGQGAFLSAQYF
.	.	TRBV7-3	TRBJ2-2	TGTGCCAGCAGCTTAATTACTAACGGGGAGCTGTTTTTT	CASSLITNGELFF
few	.	TRBV12-3/TRBV12-4	TRBJ2-7	TGTGCCAGCAGTTTACGCCACCGGGTCAATGAGCAGTACTTC	CASSLRHRVNEQYF
.	.	TRBV4-3	TRBJ2-7	TGCGCCAGCAGCCAAGATTATCGTAGGGAATCCTACGAGCAGTACTTC	CASSQDYRRESYEQYF
few	TRBD1	TRBV27	TRBJ1-4	TGTGCCAGCAGTTTAAGGGACAGTCCTAATGAAAAACTGTTTTTT	CASSLRDSPNEKLFF